These 15 T cell receptor beta chains came from one sample sequenced in a study of metastatic and nonmetastatic thyroid tumors. TCRdb redid the clone calls on the PCR reads using MiXCR. This sample yields tens of thousands of clones, of which roughly 15% are seen a single time; roughly 15% belongs to the top ten. Thyroid surgery was performed in patients who had received no treatment beforehand. The specimen sequenced was tumor tissue. All receptors come from a female donor with papillary thyroid cancer or a benign thyroid nodule (not recorded which). Some clones in this sample may be carry-over from other donors' samples.

This clone is categorized as large. The CDR3 bases are TGTGCCAGTAGTATCGGACTAGTGTTGAATGAGCAGTTCTTC. Translating gives CASSIGLVLNEQFF. V and J are TRBV19 and TRBJ2-1; TRBD2 agrees at 7 bases. With V trimmed by 3 bases and J by 7 bases, 6 bases remained unmatched. CDR1 is LNHDA and CDR2 is SQIVND in the germline V gene (reference sequence). This CDR3 spans 14 amino acids.

This clone was counted a few times. The chain links TRBV6-5 to TRBJ2-2, with a weak D call TRBD2 (6 bases). This CDR3 spans 15 amino acids. Trimming removed 1 base from V and 2 bases from J, with 8 bases in between. Looked up from germline, CDR1 is MNHEY and CDR2 is SVGAGI. The CDR3 sequence: CASSYFAGNTGELFF. The CDR3 DNA is TGTGCCAGCAGTTACTTTGCGGGAAACACCGGGGAGCTGTTTTTT.

The count of this clone is one. The chain has TRBV11-2 and TRBJ1-1; perhaps TRBD1 as D (6 bases). The V end lost 5 bases, the J end lost 1 base, and 14 bases lay between the germline ends. Germline assignment: CDR1 SGHAT and CDR2 FQNNGV. The CDR3 is 15 amino acids. CDR3 nucleotide sequence: TGTGCCAGCAGCCCCGGGGGAGGGGGGAACACTGAAGCTTTCTTT. Residues: CASSPGGGGNTEAFF.

The table lists this clone with many counts. V and J are TRBV15 and TRBJ1-2, with D perhaps matching TRBD1 (5 bases). The length of the CDR3 is 14 residues. CDR1 LNHNV and CDR2 YYDKDF come from the germline V gene (reference sequence). The V and J ends lost 0 bases and 2 bases respectively, with 7 bases between them. CDR3 in DNA: TGTGCCACCAGCAGAGAGGCAGGGAACTATGGCTACACCTTC. It yields the protein CATSREAGNYGYTF.

Here the CDR3 reads CASSLGVLAATDTQYF. In DNA, the CDR3 is TGCGCCAGCAGCTTGGGTGTTTTGGCGGCTACAGATACGCAGTATTTT. This chain joins TRBV5-1 and TRBJ2-3; D gene unclear. The CDR3 runs to 16 residues. Trimming shortened V by 0 bases and J by 3 bases, and 14 bases separated the two germline ends. Germline lookup yields CDR1 SGHRS and CDR2 YFSETQ.

This clone has at least ten counts. The chain links TRBV29-1 to TRBJ2-5; 14 nucleotides agree with TRBD2. V gave up 8 bases and J gave up 4 bases; unmatched junction bases: 9. CDR3 length equals 15 residues. CDR1 is SQVTM, CDR2 ANQGSEA, per germline. The CDR3 here is CSSTGTSGSGETQYF. The CDR3 DNA follows: TGCAGCTCCACCGGGACTAGCGGGAGCGGAGAGACCCAGTACTTC.

In this sample, this clone turned up many times. Written as DNA, the CDR3 is TGTGCCAGCAGCTTAGATCCGGCAGGGGGCGGGAGCTACACCTTC. Protein: CASSLDPAGGGSYTF. The chain carries TRBV11-2 and TRBJ1-2, with 8 positions matching TRBD1. This CDR3 is built from 15 residues. The ends lost 0 bases at V and 9 bases at J; junction bases unmatched: 9. Germline CDR1 SGHAT, CDR2 FQNNGV.

This chain uses TRBV5-1 with TRBJ2-1; a possible D gene is TRBD2 (5 bases). Germline V gives CDR1 SGHRS, CDR2 YFSETQ. Between the trimmed V and J ends, which lost 4 bases and 8 bases, there was a span of 10 bases. The CDR3 extends over 12 amino acids. Here the CDR3 reads CASSPSGDEQFF. The CDR3, as DNA: TGCGCCAGCAGCCCGTCCGGGGATGAGCAGTTCTTC.

Many counts were recorded for this clone. The V gene is TRBV15, the J gene TRBJ2-5; TRBD2 might be the D (6 bases). V was trimmed by 0 bases and J by 5 bases, leaving 13 bases between them. The CDR3 totals 15 residues. Germline-derived CDR1 and CDR2 are LNHNV and YYDKDF (reference sequence). The CDR3 loop is CATSRDQGLRETQYF. The CDR3 DNA follows: TGTGCCACCAGCAGAGATCAGGGACTTCGGGAGACCCAGTACTTC.

This clone appeared many times. The chain couples TRBV7-9 to TRBJ1-1; possible D gene TRBD1, 5 bases. With 5 bases removed from V and 7 bases from J, the gap between germline ends came to 14 bases. Germline V gives CDR1 SEHNR, CDR2 FQNEAQ (reference sequence). This CDR3 has 13 amino acids. This CDR3 reads CASSVGAGHEAFF. The CDR3 DNA reads TGTGCCAGCAGCGTCGGGGCAGGACATGAAGCTTTCTTT.

This clone was observed a few times. This rearrangement joins TRBV14 to TRBJ2-1; 7 bases are a match to TRBD1. The germline V gene has CDR1 SGHDN and CDR2 FVKESK. The junction had 3 bases not matched to a gene; V was cut back by 1 base and J by 9 bases. The CDR3 length is 13 residues. CDR3 region: CASSQGGGGEQFF. The CDR3, as DNA: TGTGCCAGCAGCCAAGGAGGGGGCGGTGAGCAGTTCTTC.

This clone showed up many times. The rearrangement links TRBV10-1 to TRBJ2-7; unclear D gene. This CDR3 contains 13 residues. Germline assignment: CDR1 WNHNN and CDR2 SYGVQD (reference sequence). V was clipped by 4 bases and J by 3 bases, with 10 bases between them. The DNA of the CDR3 is TGCGCCAGCAGTGGTCGATTGGACTACGAGCAGTACTTC. Translation: CASSGRLDYEQYF.

This clone was observed at least ten times. The CDR3 DNA reads as TGTGCCAGCAGGGGACAGGGTCGAGATGAGCAGTTCTTC. This sequence encodes CASRGQGRDEQFF. This chain links TRBV6-1 with TRBJ2-1, with 9 bases matching TRBD1. V gave up 6 bases and J gave up 8 bases; unmatched junction bases: 5. CDR3 size: 13 residues. Germline V gene data show CDR1 as MNHNS and CDR2 as SASEGT.

This clone was detected ten times or more. The rearrangement joins TRBV3-1 to TRBJ1-2; D may be TRBD1 (5 bases). V was shortened by 1 base and J by 4 bases, with 22 bases between the two germline ends. From germline, CDR1 is LGHDT and CDR2 YNNKEL (reference sequence). This CDR3 spans 18 amino acids. The CDR3 coding sequence is TGTGCCAGCAGCCAAGTCTACTCCGGGGGACCGGGGGTCTATGGCTACACCTTC. Encoded protein: CASSQVYSGGPGVYGYTF.

The V and J genes are TRBV6-2 or TRBV6-3 and TRBJ2-7; 8 nucleotides line up with TRBD2. Germline V gene data show CDR1 as MNHEY and CDR2 as SVGEGT. The CDR3 sequence is 14 residues long. The V segment lost 7 bases and the J segment 4 bases; nucleotides outside the gene matches: 9. Written as DNA, the CDR3 is TGTGCCAGCACCGACGTAGCGGGGCTGTACGAGCAGTACTTC. This codes for CASTDVAGLYEQYF.